This record covers a single TCR beta chain. This sample stems from a study of blood T cell repertoires in COVID-19. Per the study methods: Cell counts per sample came from amplifying reference gene primers. TCRdb's copy holds only in-frame clones and misses some; the assay was immunoSEQ multiplex PCR. From that table come the V and J calls and clone size; the DNA was used to work out D and trimming. The data hold hundreds of thousands of clones, with roughly nine tenths observed a single time. Deletions cut 1 base from V and 0 bases from J, with 13 bases between. Germline V gives CDR1 LGHNA, CDR2 YSLEER. The CDR3 extends over 18 amino acids.

V and J are TRBV4-3 and TRBJ1-6; D perhaps matches TRBD1 (6 bases). Sequences were obtained from PBMCs or T cells enriched from blood (not recorded which). The sequence derives from a woman in her twenties or thirties who had recovered from COVID-19. Here the CDR3 DNA reads TGCGCCAGCAGCCAAGTCCAAACAGGGAGCTCCTATAATTCACCCCTCCACTTT. Amino acids: CASSQVQTGSSYNSPLHF.